Presented here are 9 T cell receptor beta chains from one specimen sequenced in a study of OX40 agonist ivuxolimab in advanced cancers. The assay was immunoSEQ multiplex PCR, and TCRdb's table has in-frame clones only and misses some. Of roughly 74,000 clones listed, 85% to 90% are singletons. The sample in question was CD4+ or CD8+ T cells sorted from blood, obtained in a trial of the OX40 agonist ivuxolimab. The origin of the receptors is an adult with an advanced solid tumor such as melanoma, head and neck, liver or kidney cancer.

The rearrangement joins TRBV6-1 to TRBJ1-5; tentatively, D is TRBD1 (6 bases). V was pared by 10 bases and J by 3 bases, with 19 bases between. The CDR3 loop spans 15 amino acids. Germline CDR1 is MNHNS and CDR2 is SASEGT. The CDR3 loop is CATKGGLNANQPQHF. The CDR3 DNA reads as TGTGCCACTAAAGGGGGTCTGAACGCCAATCAGCCCCAGCATTTT.

CDR3 in amino acids: CASSLTGRYGYTF. The CDR3 DNA is TGTGCCAGCAGCCTCACAGGGAGGTATGGCTACACCTTC. The chain couples TRBV11-2 to TRBJ1-2; D possibly corresponds to TRBD1 (6 bases). CDR3 length: 13 amino acids. Germline values: CDR1 SGHAT, CDR2 FQNNGV. Trimming pared 5 bases from V and 5 bases from J, leaving 12 bases between.

In DNA, the CDR3 is TGCAGTGCTAGTCAACCGGGGACCCAGTACTTC. It codes for CSASQPGTQYF. The rearrangement joins TRBV20-1 to TRBJ2-5; D gene unclear. The CDR3 runs to 11 residues. Trimming stripped 3 bases from V and 7 bases from J, with 9 bases between. CDR1 DFQATT and CDR2 SNEGSKA come from the germline V gene (reference sequence).

The sample holds one count of this clone. The chain combines TRBV7-2 with TRBJ2-5, with a tentative D call TRBD1 (5 bases). The CDR3 totals 14 residues. Per the germline V gene, CDR1 is SGHTA and CDR2 is FQGNSA. The V and J ends lost 5 bases and 0 bases respectively, with 10 bases between them. CDR3 sequence reads: CASSRQGNQETQYF. The CDR3 nucleotides are TGTGCCAGCAGCCGGCAGGGAAACCAAGAGACCCAGTACTTC.

The chain has TRBV10-3 and TRBJ1-3; 7 bases are a match to TRBD1. The trim removed 4 bases at V and 6 bases at J, leaving 6 bases unmatched. Germline V gene lookup returns CDR1 ENHRY and CDR2 SYGVKD. The CDR3 totals 14 residues. CDR3 DNA: TGTGCCATCAGTGGGAGCACAGGGGTAAACACCATATATTTT. It translates to CAISGSTGVNTIYF.

This clone has a handful of counts. The V gene is TRBV15, the J gene TRBJ2-5; the D call may be TRBD1 or TRBD2 (5 bases each). CDR1 LNHNV and CDR2 YYDKDF come from the germline V gene (reference sequence). CDR3 length: 16 residues. V dropped 4 bases and J dropped 2 bases, with 17 bases sitting between them. The CDR3: CATSTAAGWAQETQYF. CDR3 nucleotide sequence: TGTGCCACCAGCACAGCGGCAGGGTGGGCGCAAGAGACCCAGTACTTC.

The chain combines TRBV7-2 with TRBJ1-1; D may be TRBD1 (6 bases). V dropped 4 bases and J dropped 0 bases, with 6 bases sitting between them. This CDR3 contains 13 residues. The germline V gene encodes CDR1 SGHTA and CDR2 FQGNSA. CDR3 sequence: CASSWTVNTEAFF. The CDR3 nucleotides are TGTGCCAGCAGCTGGACAGTGAACACTGAAGCTTTCTTT.

This chain links TRBV4-1 with TRBJ1-1; D not resolved. This CDR3 contains 14 residues. The V end was cut by 3 bases, the J end by 5 bases, with 13 bases between. CDR1 and CDR2 (germline): MGHRA, YSYEKL. The CDR3 DNA reads TGCGCCAGCAGCCATTCTGAGGGATTTACTGAAGCTTTCTTT. This gives the protein CASSHSEGFTEAFF.

V is TRBV7-6 and J is TRBJ1-4, with a possible D match to TRBD1 (5 bases). The germline gives CDR1 SGHVS, CDR2 FNYEAQ. The germline V and J ends were trimmed by 5 bases and 4 bases, with 11 bases remaining between them. The CDR3 covers 14 residues. CDR3 sequence (DNA): TGTGCCAGCAGCCGCGGGGCCGGTAATGAAAAACTGTTTTTT. Its protein product is CASSRGAGNEKLFF. Based on the CDR3 plus reference TRBV7-6 and TRBJ1-4, the full variable domain is GAGVSQSPRYKVTKRGQDVALRCDPISGHVSLYWYRQALGQGPEFLTYFNYEAQQDKSGLPNDRFSAERPEGSISTLTIQRTEQRDSAMYRCASSRGAGNEKLFFGSGTQLSVL.